The 8 T cell receptor beta chains below were found in one sample sequenced in a study. TCRdb ran MiXCR on the 5' RACE reads and lists one entry per CDR3 protein. The repertoire holds about 34,000 distinct CDR3 sequences, with 26% as singletons. Specimen: naive CD4+ T cells sorted from a lymph node. Subset meaning: naive CD4+ T cells, CD4+CD45RA+CD25-. These TCRs come from a female donor with breast cancer.

This clonotype is termed medium-sized. The rearrangement uses TRBV29-1 and TRBJ2-6; a weak D match, TRBD1 (6 bases). The CDR3 is 16 residues long. V lost 4 bases and J 0 bases, leaving 13 bases between the germline ends. The V gene's germline CDR1 is SQVTM and CDR2 ANQGSEA. CDR3 nucleotide sequence: TGCAGCGTTGTAGACAGGCGAGACTCTGGGGCCAACGTCCTGACTTTC. Its protein product is CSVVDRRDSGANVLTF.

This clonotype occurred a few times. The V call is TRBV10-3, the J call TRBJ2-7; TRBD1 might be the D (6 bases). CDR3 size: 14 residues. The V gene's germline CDR1 is ENHRY and CDR2 SYGVKD. With 4 bases removed from V and 3 bases from J, the gap between germline ends came to 13 bases. The CDR3, as DNA: TGTGCCATCAGTGTGCAGGCAGGGGTCTACGAGCAGTACTTC. It yields the protein CAISVQAGVYEQYF.

This clonotype occurred a few times. J is TRBJ2-2 and V is TRBV11-3, with a possible D match to TRBD2 (5 bases). Germline CDR1 is SGHNT and CDR2 is YENEEA. This CDR3 has 13 amino acids. Trimming cost V 5 bases and J 4 bases, with 8 bases left between them. CDR3 loop: CASSRGSTGELFF. The DNA of the CDR3 is TGTGCCAGCAGCCGCGGGTCCACCGGGGAGCTGTTTTTT.

This clonotype was counted only a few times. The chain has TRBV5-1 and TRBJ1-3; 10 bases are shared with TRBD1. Germline-derived CDR1 and CDR2 are SGHRS and YFSETQ. V was pared by 9 bases and J by 8 bases, with 29 bases of the junction left unmatched. This CDR3 spans 20 amino acids. This chain's CDR3 is CATPNAGDRGRNSERDTIYF. Written as DNA, the CDR3 is TGCGCCACCCCTAACGCCGGGGACAGGGGACGCAATTCGGAACGGGACACCATATATTTT.

In DNA form, the CDR3 reads TGCGCCAGCAGCCAATATCCAATGGCGCAGGGTCGGCAGTACTTC. This gives the protein CASSQYPMAQGRQYF. The J gene is TRBJ2-7, the V gene TRBV4-1; perhaps TRBD1 as D (5 bases). Between the trimmed V and J ends, which lost 2 bases and 9 bases, there was a span of 20 bases. The CDR3 length is 15 residues. Germline CDR1 is MGHRA and CDR2 is YSYEKL.

J is TRBJ2-3 and V is TRBV6-4; D gene ambiguous. Between the trimmed V and J ends, which lost 3 bases and 5 bases, there was a span of 9 bases. The CDR3 length is 13 residues. CDR1 MRHNA and CDR2 SNTAGT come from the germline V gene. This CDR3 reads CASSEIRGDTQYF. CDR3 bases: TGTGCCAGCAGTGAGATTCGAGGAGATACGCAGTATTTT.

This clonotype came up a few times. V is TRBV11-1 and J is TRBJ2-7; D may be TRBD2 (6 bases). Germline V lookup: CDR1 SGHAT, CDR2 FQDESV (reference sequence). V lost 0 bases and J lost 3, with 6 bases in between. This CDR3 region has 13 residues. This CDR3 is CASSLARGYEQYF. CDR3 nucleotide sequence: TGTGCCAGCAGCTTAGCGCGGGGCTACGAGCAGTACTTC.

This clonotype was observed many times. The chain is built from TRBV4-1 and TRBJ2-1; no clear D gene. The V gene lost 1 base and the J gene lost 5 bases, with 9 bases spanning the gap. Germline lookup yields CDR1 MGHRA and CDR2 YSYEKL. This CDR3 has 14 amino acids. As DNA, the CDR3 is TGCGCCAGCAGCCAAGGTGCCTACAACAATGAGCAGTTCTTC. It codes for CASSQGAYNNEQFF.